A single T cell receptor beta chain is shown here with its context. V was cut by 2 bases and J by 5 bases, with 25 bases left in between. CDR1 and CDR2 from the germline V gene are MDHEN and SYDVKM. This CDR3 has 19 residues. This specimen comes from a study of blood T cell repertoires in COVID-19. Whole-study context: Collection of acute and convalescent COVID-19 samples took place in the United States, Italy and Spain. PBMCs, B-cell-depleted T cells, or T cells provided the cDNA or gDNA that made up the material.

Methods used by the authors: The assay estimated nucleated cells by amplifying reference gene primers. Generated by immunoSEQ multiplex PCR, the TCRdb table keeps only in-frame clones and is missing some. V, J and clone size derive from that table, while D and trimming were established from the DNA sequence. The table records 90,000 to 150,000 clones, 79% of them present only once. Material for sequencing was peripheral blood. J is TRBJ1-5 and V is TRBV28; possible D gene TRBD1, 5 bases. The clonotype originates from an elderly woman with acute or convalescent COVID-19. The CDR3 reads CASSLEGAGQAGNDQPQHF. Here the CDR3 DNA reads TGTGCCAGCAGTTTAGAAGGGGCTGGGCAAGCGGGGAACGATCAGCCCCAGCATTTT.